This T cell receptor beta chain was sequenced during a study of T cells in Graves' hyperthyroidism and ophthalmopathy. V was clipped by 7 bases and J by 2 bases, with 9 bases between them. In germline, CDR1 is LNHDA, CDR2 SQIVND (reference sequence). The CDR3 runs 13 residues. Regions amplified from RNA transcripts were the TCR beta CDR3 regions. Initially, a first-round RT-PCR of the TCR CDR3 employed the HTBI primer set. TCRdb processed the multiplex PCR reads anew with MiXCR; each CDR3 protein has one entry. This table has 600,000 or so distinct CDR3 sequences, under 60% appearing once. When ophthalmopathy did not progress within 18 months, Graves' hyperthyroidism was considered stable.

The sequence was collected from a young woman with Graves' hyperthyroidism. The source material was peripheral blood or thyroid tissue (not recorded which). The chain uses TRBV19 and TRBJ1-5; no reliable D call. CDR3 in amino acids: CASNLKGNQPQHF. CDR3 sequence (DNA): TGTGCCAGTAATCTTAAGGGCAATCAGCCCCAGCATTTT.